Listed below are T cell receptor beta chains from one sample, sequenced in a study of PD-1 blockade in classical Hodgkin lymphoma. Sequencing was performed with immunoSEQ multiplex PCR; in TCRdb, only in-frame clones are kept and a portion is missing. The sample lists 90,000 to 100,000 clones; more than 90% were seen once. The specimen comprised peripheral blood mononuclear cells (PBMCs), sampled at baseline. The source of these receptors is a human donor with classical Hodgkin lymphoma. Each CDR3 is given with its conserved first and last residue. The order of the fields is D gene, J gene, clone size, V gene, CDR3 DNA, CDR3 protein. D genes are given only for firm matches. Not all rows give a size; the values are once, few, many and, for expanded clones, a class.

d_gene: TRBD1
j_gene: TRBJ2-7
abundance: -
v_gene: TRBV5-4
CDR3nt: TGTGCCAGCAGTAGCACGTTGCAGGGGGACGAGCAGTACTTC
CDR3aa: CASSSTLQGDEQYF

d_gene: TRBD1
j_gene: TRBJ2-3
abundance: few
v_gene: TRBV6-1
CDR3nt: TGTGCCAGCAGTGATGGGGACAGGGGCACAGATACGCAGTATTTT
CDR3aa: CASSDGDRGTDTQYF

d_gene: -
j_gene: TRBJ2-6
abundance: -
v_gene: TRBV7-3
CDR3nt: TGTGCCAGCAGCTTTTCTGGGGCCAACGTCCTGACTTTC
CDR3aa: CASSFSGANVLTF

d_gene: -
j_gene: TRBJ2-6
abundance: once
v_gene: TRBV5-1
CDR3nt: TGCGCCAGCAGCTTGGCGGCAGGGCGACCATCTGGGGCCAACGTCCTGACTTTC
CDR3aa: CASSLAAGRPSGANVLTF

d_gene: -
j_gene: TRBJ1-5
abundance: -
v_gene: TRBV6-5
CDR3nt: TGTGCCAGCAGTTACCCGGGCAATCAGCCCCAGCATTTT
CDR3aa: CASSYPGNQPQHF

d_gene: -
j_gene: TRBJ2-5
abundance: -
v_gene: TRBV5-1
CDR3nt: TGCGCCAGCAGCTTGGAAGAGACCCAGTACTTC
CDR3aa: CASSLEETQYF

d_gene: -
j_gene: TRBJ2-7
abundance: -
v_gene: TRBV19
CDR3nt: TGTGCCAGTAGTATAGATGCCCGACAGGCCTACGAGCAGTACTTC
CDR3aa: CASSIDARQAYEQYF

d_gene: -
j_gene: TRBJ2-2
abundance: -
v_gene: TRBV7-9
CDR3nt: TGTGCCAGCAGCCGAACCGGGGAGCTGTTTTTT
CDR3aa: CASSRTGELFF

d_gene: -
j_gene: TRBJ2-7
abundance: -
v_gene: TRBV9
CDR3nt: TGTGCCAGCAGCCTGGCCGTGGGCGAGCAGTACTTC
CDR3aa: CASSLAVGEQYF

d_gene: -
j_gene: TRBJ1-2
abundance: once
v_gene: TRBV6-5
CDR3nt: TGTGCCAGCAGTTACCTCAGGGGCTTCTATGGCTACACCTTC
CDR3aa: CASSYLRGFYGYTF

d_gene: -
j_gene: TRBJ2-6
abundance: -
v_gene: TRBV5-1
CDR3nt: TGCGCCAGCCGAGGGGACTCTGGGGCCAACGTCCTGACTTTC
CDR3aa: CASRGDSGANVLTF

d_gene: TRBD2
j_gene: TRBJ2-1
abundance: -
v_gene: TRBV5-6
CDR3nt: TGTGCCAGCAGCTTCAGAGCGGGAGGGAGGAATGAGCAGTTCTTC
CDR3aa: CASSFRAGGRNEQFF

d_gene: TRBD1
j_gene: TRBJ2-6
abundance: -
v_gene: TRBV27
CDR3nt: TGTGCCAGCAGGCGGGAAGGACAGGGAACCAACGTCCTGACTTTC
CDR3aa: CASRREGQGTNVLTF

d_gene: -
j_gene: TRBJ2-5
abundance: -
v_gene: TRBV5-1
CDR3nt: TGCGCCAGCAGCTTGGGTCGAGGACAGTACACACAGACCCAGTACTTC
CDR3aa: CASSLGRGQYTQTQYF

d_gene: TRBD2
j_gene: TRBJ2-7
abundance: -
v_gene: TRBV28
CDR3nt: TGTGCCAGCAGTACGAGGGGCGGGAGGGGGGACGAGCAGTACTTC
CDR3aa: CASSTRGGRGDEQYF

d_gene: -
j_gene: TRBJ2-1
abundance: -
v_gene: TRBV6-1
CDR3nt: TGTGCCAGCAGTGAACCTACTGTCGCGGACAATGAGCAGTTCTTC
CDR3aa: CASSEPTVADNEQFF

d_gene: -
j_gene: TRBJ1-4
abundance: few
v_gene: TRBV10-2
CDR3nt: TGCGCCAGCAGTGAGGAACTCGGGGAAAAACTGTTTTTT
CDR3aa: CASSEELGEKLFF

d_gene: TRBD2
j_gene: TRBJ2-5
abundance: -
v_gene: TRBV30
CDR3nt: TGTGCCTGGAGTGGACTAGCGGGATCCCAAGAGACCCAGTACTTC
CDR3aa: CAWSGLAGSQETQYF

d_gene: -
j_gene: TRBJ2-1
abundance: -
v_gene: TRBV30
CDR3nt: TGTGCCTGGAGTGTCGGCGGGCCCTCCTACAATGAGCAGTTCTTC
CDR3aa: CAWSVGGPSYNEQFF

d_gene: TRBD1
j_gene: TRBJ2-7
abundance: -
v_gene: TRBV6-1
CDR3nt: TGTGCCAGCGCCGCCCCCGGGACAGTGTACTACGAGCAGTACTTC
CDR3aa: CASAAPGTVYYEQYF

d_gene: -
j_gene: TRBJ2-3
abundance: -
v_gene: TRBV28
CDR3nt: TGTGCCAGCGTACGTCCCGGGACACGCCACACAGATACGCAGTATTTT
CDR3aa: CASVRPGTRHTDTQYF

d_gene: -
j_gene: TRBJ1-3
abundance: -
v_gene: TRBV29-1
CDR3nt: TGCAGCGTAGGGGGTCAGGTCGGAAACACCATATATTTT
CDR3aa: CSVGGQVGNTIYF

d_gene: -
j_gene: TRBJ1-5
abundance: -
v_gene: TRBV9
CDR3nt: TGTGCCAGCAGCGTAGGTGCAAACGGAGGGGCCCAGCATTTT
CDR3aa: CASSVGANGGAQHF

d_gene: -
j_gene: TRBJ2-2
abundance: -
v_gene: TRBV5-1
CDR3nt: TGCGCCAGCAACCGATTAGCGGACACCGGGGAGCTGTTTTTT
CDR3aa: CASNRLADTGELFF

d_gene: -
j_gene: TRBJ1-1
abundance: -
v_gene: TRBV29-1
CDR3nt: TGCAGCGTGATGACAGACACTGAAGCTTTCTTT
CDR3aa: CSVMTDTEAFF

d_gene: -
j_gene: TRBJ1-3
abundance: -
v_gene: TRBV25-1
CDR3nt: TGTGCCAGCGGGTCCCTGGGGGCTGGAAACACCATATATTTT
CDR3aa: CASGSLGAGNTIYF

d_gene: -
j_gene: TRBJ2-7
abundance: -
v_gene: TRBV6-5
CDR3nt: TGTGCCAGCAGTTACGGGGGAACAGGGTTGCGAGAGCAGTACTTC
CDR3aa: CASSYGGTGLREQYF

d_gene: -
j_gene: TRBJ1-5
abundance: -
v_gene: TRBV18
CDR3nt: TGTGCCAGCTCACCACAGCAGAGCAGCAATCAGCCCCAGCATTTT
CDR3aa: CASSPQQSSNQPQHF

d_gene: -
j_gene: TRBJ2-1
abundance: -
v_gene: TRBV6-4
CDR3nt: TGTGCCAGCAGTGACTCGAGGACAGACTACAATGAGCAGTTCTTC
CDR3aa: CASSDSRTDYNEQFF

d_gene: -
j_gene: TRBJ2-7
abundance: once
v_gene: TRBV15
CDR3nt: TGTGCCACCAGCAGAGATCTGGTATCCTACGAGCAGTACTTC
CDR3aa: CATSRDLVSYEQYF

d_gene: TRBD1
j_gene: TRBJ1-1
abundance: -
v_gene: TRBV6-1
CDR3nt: TGTGCCAGCAGGGGACAGGGGTTTGAAGCTTTCTTT
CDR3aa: CASRGQGFEAFF

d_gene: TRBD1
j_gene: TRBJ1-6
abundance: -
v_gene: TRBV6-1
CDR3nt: TGTGCCAGCAGTACTCGGGACAGCTACTCATCACCCCTCCACTTT
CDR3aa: CASSTRDSYSSPLHF

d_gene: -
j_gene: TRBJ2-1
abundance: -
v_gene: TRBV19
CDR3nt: TGTGCCAGTATCCCCCCCGGTGACAATGAGCAGTTCTTC
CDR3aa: CASIPPGDNEQFF